The sequence of this TCR beta chain was determined in a study of CD8 T cells in ankylosing spondylitis. Whole-study findings and limits: Peripheral blood samples showed relatively rare disease-linked clones, and these clones were CD8+. Disease-associated clones were reportedly significantly overrepresented in matched ankylosing spondylitis synovial fluid. There was a TCR beta motif, made of 7 or 8 highly homologous variants, that appeared characteristic of ankylosing spondylitis blood.

This CDR3 contains 13 residues. The germline V gene encodes CDR1 SGHAT and CDR2 FQNNGV. Trimming took off 1 base at V and 10 bases at J, with 11 bases between the two ends. This clonotype was seen only a few times. Antigen: not known. A single record per CDR3 protein comes from TCRdb applying MiXCR to the 5' RACE reads. The data hold roughly 90,000 distinct CDR3 sequences, with roughly 9% observed a single time. The chain combines TRBV11-2 with TRBJ2-1; possibly TRBD1 for D (5 bases). The source of this sequence is a male donor with ankylosing spondylitis. Sequencing was performed on blood, either unsorted or a sorted T cell fraction (not recorded which). CDR3 DNA: TGTGCCAGCAGCTTAGCGGCAGGGTGGGAGCAGTTCTTC. Protein sequence: CASSLAAGWEQFF.